This T cell receptor beta chain is from a study of OX40 agonist ivuxolimab in advanced cancers. The length of the CDR3 is 15 residues. V lost 5 bases and J 5 bases, leaving 18 bases between the germline ends. CDR1 is MDHEN and CDR2 is SYDVKM in the germline V gene. Clones were sequenced by immunoSEQ multiplex PCR, and TCRdb holds only the in-frame ones, with some missing. The sample consists of about 39,000 clones, roughly 92% of them appearing once. Of note for this clone: Its matching antigen is unknown.

Study outcomes and limitations: Also showing low normalized T-cell clonal expansion were some of the nonresponders. In general, CD8+ T cells held more expanded clones than CD4+ did, on average.

This TCR derives from an adult with an advanced solid tumor such as melanoma, head and neck, liver or kidney cancer. V usage is TRBV28 and J usage is TRBJ2-5, with D possibly TRBD1 on 5 matching bases. The sequences come from CD4+ or CD8+ T cells sorted from blood, collected in a trial of the OX40 agonist ivuxolimab. CDR3 sequence: CASSADRYPEETQYF. CDR3 nucleotides: TGTGCCAGCAGTGCCGACAGATATCCTGAGGAGACCCAGTACTTC.